A selection of T cell receptor beta chains follows, all from one sample in a study of PD-1 blockade in classical Hodgkin lymphoma. The assay was immunoSEQ multiplex PCR, and TCRdb's table has in-frame clones only and misses some. The sample holds just under 10,000 clones; under 80% are singletons and the top ten take 10%. The sample was CD8+ T cells from blood, taken before the fourth cycle of nivolumab. All receptors come from a human donor with classical Hodgkin lymphoma. Both conserved end residues are part of each CDR3. A D gene is named only where the DNA matches it firmly. Clone size is shown for a subset of rows, as once, few, many or a class of expanded clone.

size,J,D,V,CDR3,DNA
-,TRBJ2-2,-,TRBV27,CASSLGLGELFF,TGTGCCAGCAGTCTTGGTTTAGGGGAGCTGTTTTTT
-,TRBJ2-7,-,TRBV9,CASSVGASAYYEQYF,TGTGCCAGCAGCGTTGGGGCTAGCGCTTACTACGAGCAGTACTTC
-,TRBJ2-1,-,TRBV7-9,CASSLEIIGFQWEQFF,TGTGCCAGCAGCTTAGAGATCATTGGATTCCAGTGGGAGCAGTTCTTC
-,TRBJ1-1,TRBD1,TRBV4-3,CASSLGQGRTEAFF,TGCGCCAGCAGCCTCGGACAGGGGAGGACTGAAGCTTTCTTT
-,TRBJ2-5,-,TRBV6-6,CASSYEGETQYF,TGTGCCAGCAGTTACGAAGGGGAGACCCAGTACTTC
-,TRBJ2-1,-,TRBV9,CASSVGGTTYNEQFF,TGTGCCAGCAGCGTGGGCGGGACAACCTACAATGAGCAGTTCTTC
-,TRBJ1-1,-,TRBV5-6,CASSLGPPGHEAFF,TGTGCCAGCAGCTTGGGGCCACCGGGACATGAAGCTTTCTTT
few,TRBJ2-7,TRBD1,TRBV2,CASSDLQGVYEQYF,TGTGCCAGCAGTGATCTACAGGGGGTTTACGAGCAGTACTTC
-,TRBJ2-1,TRBD2,TRBV15,CATSRGTELAGAGNEQFF,TGTGCCACCAGCCGCGGGACAGAACTAGCGGGAGCCGGCAATGAGCAGTTCTTC
-,TRBJ1-2,TRBD1,TRBV9,CASSPGTGGRKSYGYTF,TGTGCCAGCAGCCCTGGGACAGGGGGAAGGAAGTCCTATGGCTACACCTTC
-,TRBJ1-1,TRBD1,TRBV18,CASSATAGGANTEAFF,TGTGCCAGCTCAGCGACTGCAGGGGGCGCGAACACTGAAGCTTTCTTT
once,TRBJ2-1,-,TRBV28,CASSLVRWGYNEQFF,TGTGCCAGCAGTCTTGTTAGGTGGGGATACAATGAGCAGTTCTTC
-,TRBJ2-7,TRBD2,TRBV14,CASSQDTSGRDEQYF,TGTGCCAGCAGCCAAGATACTAGCGGGAGGGACGAGCAGTACTTC
few,TRBJ2-3,-,TRBV4-3,CASSQDRDQSTDTQYF,TGCGCCAGCAGCCAAGATCGGGACCAGAGCACAGATACGCAGTATTTT
few,TRBJ2-7,-,TRBV11-2,CASSLVGGPEQYF,TGTGCCAGCAGCTTAGTTGGGGGGCCCGAGCAGTACTTC
-,TRBJ1-2,TRBD1,TRBV19,CASSITTGAIYGYTF,TGTGCCAGTAGTATTACGACAGGGGCGATCTATGGCTACACCTTC
-,TRBJ2-7,-,TRBV30,CAWSTTGTQGPSPFQRSF,TGTGCCTGGAGTACGACCGGGACTCAGGGACCATCCCCCTTTCAGAGAAGCTTC
medium-sized,TRBJ2-1,-,TRBV28,CASRPVNRYNEQFF,TGTGCCAGCAGGCCCGTCAACAGATACAATGAGCAGTTCTTC
-,TRBJ2-1,TRBD1,TRBV6-5,CASSYSAGGNEQFF,TGTGCCAGCAGTTACTCGGCAGGGGGAAATGAGCAGTTCTTC
-,TRBJ2-2,TRBD2,TRBV7-2,CASSMLAGGAGELFF,TGTGCCAGCAGCATGTTAGCGGGGGGAGCCGGGGAGCTGTTTTTT
-,TRBJ2-7,TRBD1,TRBV7-9,CASSLTWTGADEQYF,TGTGCCAGCAGCCTCACTTGGACAGGGGCGGACGAGCAGTACTTC
-,TRBJ2-5,TRBD2,TRBV27,CASSLWGGGGETQYF,TGTGCCAGCAGTTTATGGGGGGGTGGGGGAGAGACCCAGTACTTC
-,TRBJ2-1,-,TRBV11-2,CASSLLTDNEQFF,TGTGCCAGCAGCTTACTGACCGACAATGAGCAGTTCTTC
once,TRBJ2-1,TRBD2,TRBV28,CASSLIFAGENNEQFF,TGTGCCAGCAGTTTAATCTTCGCGGGAGAGAACAATGAGCAGTTCTTC
-,TRBJ1-1,-,TRBV7-9,CASSPVVGHEAEAFF,TGTGCCAGCAGCCCCGTAGTGGGACACGAGGCTGAAGCTTTCTTT
-,TRBJ1-2,TRBD1,TRBV5-6,CASSLDGGGPGYGYTF,TGTGCCAGCAGCTTGGATGGAGGGGGCCCGGGCTATGGCTACACCTTC
-,TRBJ1-2,-,TRBV7-9,CASSPRGGANYGYTF,TGTGCCAGCAGCCCCCGAGGGGGAGCGAACTATGGCTACACCTTC
-,TRBJ2-7,TRBD2,TRBV5-4,CASSGGTSGKLEQYF,TGTGCCAGCAGCGGCGGGACTAGCGGGAAACTCGAGCAGTACTTC
-,TRBJ2-1,-,TRBV20-1,CSARDEGLQFF,TGCAGTGCTAGAGATGAAGGGTTGCAGTTCTTC
-,TRBJ2-6,TRBD1,TRBV27,CATASLAGGDGANVLTF,TGTGCCACAGCCTCCCTGGCAGGGGGCGACGGGGCCAACGTCCTGACTTTC
few,TRBJ1-2,TRBD1,TRBV2,CASKLPGQGSGGYTF,TGTGCCAGCAAACTTCCGGGACAGGGAAGCGGAGGCTACACCTTC
-,TRBJ2-7,TRBD1,TRBV6-5,CASSYSRQGTYEQYF,TGTGCCAGCAGTTACTCGAGACAGGGTACCTACGAGCAGTACTTC
-,TRBJ2-7,TRBD2,TRBV7-9,CASSPPGGGDYEQYF,TGTGCCAGCAGCCCTCCGGGAGGGGGAGACTACGAGCAGTACTTC
-,TRBJ2-6,TRBD1,TRBV5-1,CASSLGQAGVLTF,TGCGCCAGCAGTCTTGGACAGGCTGGCGTCCTGACTTTC
-,TRBJ1-6,-,TRBV7-9,CASSLPRSNSPLHF,TGTGCCAGCAGCTTACCCCGGAGTAATTCACCCCTCCACTTT
once,TRBJ1-1,-,TRBV30,CAWRRATPEAFF,TGTGCCTGGAGACGGGCCACCCCTGAAGCTTTCTTT
-,TRBJ2-3,-,TRBV7-9,CASSSDLLTDTQYF,TGTGCCAGCAGCTCGGACTTACTTACAGATACGCAGTATTTT
-,TRBJ2-7,-,TRBV28,CASRGDMTYEQYF,TGTGCCAGCAGGGGGGACATGACCTACGAGCAGTACTTC
few,TRBJ2-5,-,TRBV5-1,CASSLTSSGETQYF,TGCGCCAGCAGCTTGACGTCCAGTGGGGAGACCCAGTACTTC
-,TRBJ1-6,-,TRBV6-1,CASSETGYGNSPLHF,TGTGCCAGCAGTGAAACAGGCTATGGGAATTCACCCCTCCACTTT
-,TRBJ2-2,-,TRBV5-6,CASSLGGPTGELFF,TGTGCCAGCAGCTTGGGAGGACCCACCGGGGAGCTGTTTTTT
-,TRBJ2-5,TRBD2,TRBV9,CASSVGGLETQYF,TGTGCCAGCAGCGTGGGAGGGCTAGAGACCCAGTACTTC
-,TRBJ1-1,TRBD1,TRBV7-9,CASSFLGQGFEAFF,TGTGCCAGCAGCTTTTTGGGACAGGGGTTTGAAGCTTTCTTT
-,TRBJ2-7,-,TRBV6-5,CASSYRPEEQYF,TGTGCCAGCAGTTATCGTCCGGAGGAGCAGTACTTC
-,TRBJ2-5,-,TRBV5-1,CASSLGEFQETQYF,TGCGCCAGCAGCTTAGGAGAGTTCCAAGAGACCCAGTACTTC
-,TRBJ1-5,TRBD1,TRBV7-8,CASSLGAPGQGFYNQPQHF,TGTGCCAGCAGCTTAGGGGCCCCGGGACAGGGTTTTTACAATCAGCCCCAGCATTTT
few,TRBJ2-1,-,TRBV28,CATTPETTYNEQFF,TGTGCCACTACCCCAGAAACGACCTACAATGAGCAGTTCTTC
-,TRBJ1-2,TRBD1,TRBV27,CASSLGRGDYGYTF,TGTGCCAGCAGTTTGGGCAGGGGGGACTATGGCTACACCTTC
few,TRBJ2-4,-,TRBV2,CASSGTLNIQYF,TGTGCCAGCAGCGGAACACTTAACATTCAGTACTTC
-,TRBJ2-5,-,TRBV7-9,CASSLNMGDAAQYF,TGTGCCAGCAGCTTAAATATGGGGGATGCGGCCCAGTACTTC
-,TRBJ2-7,-,TRBV6-5,CASSYSGSGTYEQYF,TGTGCCAGCAGTTACTCGGGTTCAGGGACCTACGAGCAGTACTTC
-,TRBJ2-1,TRBD1,TRBV4-3,CASRIGTGGNEQFF,TGCGCCAGCAGAATCGGGACAGGGGGCAATGAGCAGTTCTTC
-,TRBJ2-2,-,TRBV19,CASSIWETVNTGELFF,TGTGCCAGTAGTATCTGGGAGACAGTGAACACCGGGGAGCTGTTTTTT
-,TRBJ1-2,-,TRBV6-5,CASSYSKGGSYTF,TGTGCCAGCAGTTACTCGAAGGGGGGAAGCTACACCTTC
few,TRBJ1-2,-,TRBV25-1,CASSGTIFGYTF,TGTGCCAGCAGCGGGACAATCTTCGGCTACACCTTC
-,TRBJ2-5,-,TRBV9,CASSPFGQETQYF,TGTGCCAGCAGCCCTTTTGGACAGGAGACCCAGTACTTC
-,TRBJ1-1,-,TRBV7-2,CASSLELVRFLTEAFF,TGTGCCAGCAGCTTAGAATTGGTCCGTTTCCTCACTGAAGCTTTCTTT
-,TRBJ2-7,-,TRBV5-1,CASSWGQSTSYEQYF,TGCGCCAGCAGCTGGGGGCAGTCAACGAGCTACGAGCAGTACTTC
-,TRBJ2-7,TRBD1,TRBV27,CASSPGQVSSYEQYF,TGTGCCAGCAGCCCAGGACAGGTTAGCTCCTACGAGCAGTACTTC